This TCR beta chain was obtained from a study of CD8 T cells in Susac syndrome. General observations from the study: The study's TCR sequencing and HLA analysis covered a relatively small number of individuals, and the study acknowledged this.

This clonotype was detected only a few times. Its antigen is not identified. Random hexamers were used to reverse transcribe about 0.5 to 1 ug of RNA. TCR beta CDR3 was amplified by immunoSEQ covering 54 Vbeta and 13 Jbeta. Each CDR3 protein gets one entry after TCRdb re-called the immunoSEQ multiplex PCR reads with MiXCR. The table includes about 430,000 distinct CDR3 sequences, more than 80% detected once. The authors carried out high-throughput sequencing of TCR beta. They applied it to CD8+ and CD4+ T cells obtained from blood. Isolation of CD8+ and CD4+ T cells was performed negatively, whereas enrichment of TEMRA cells was done by FACS. This clonotype originated in a human donor with multiple sclerosis. Material: CD8+ T cells from PBMCs.

CDR3 coding DNA: TGTGCCAGCAGCTTTCAACGTGAGACCCAGTACTTC. Translating it yields CASSFQRETQYF. This chain uses TRBV7-6 with TRBJ2-5; D unresolved. In germline, CDR1 is SGHVS, CDR2 FNYEAQ. Trimming removed 3 bases at V and 5 bases at J, with 7 bases between. This CDR3 has 12 residues. Filled out from reference TRBV7-6 and TRBJ2-5, the complete variable domain reads GAGVSQSPRYKVTKRGQDVALRCDPISGHVSLYWYRQALGQGPEFLTYFNYEAQQDKSGLPNDRFSAERPEGSISTLTIQRTEQRDSAMYRCASSFQRETQYFGPGTRLLVL.